Below are 14 T cell receptor beta chains sequenced from a single sample in a study of shared clonotypes between healthy human individuals. Using immunoSEQ multiplex PCR, the repertoire was profiled, and TCRdb retains in-frame clones only, with some absent. The sample holds some 650,000 clones; almost 97% are singletons and the top ten take around 0.058%. Sample: naive CD4+ T cells sorted from blood. The subset here: CD45RA+ positively selected. Receptors originate from a woman between 25 and 40 years old in good health.

This clone was observed a handful of times. This sequence joins TRBV2 and TRBJ1-5; 7 bases fit TRBD1. There are 14 residues in the CDR3. V dropped 4 bases and J dropped 4; count of bases not matched to a gene: 4. Looked up from germline, CDR1 is SNHLY and CDR2 is FYNNEI. CDR3 sequence reads: CASSGDRANQPQHF. CDR3 in DNA: TGTGCCAGCAGTGGGGACAGAGCTAATCAGCCCCAGCATTTT.

This chain links TRBV5-4 with TRBJ2-1; 12 nucleotides align to TRBD2. Germline CDR1 reads SGHNT; CDR2 reads YYREEE (reference sequence). There are 15 residues in the CDR3. Trimming removed 3 bases from V and 3 bases from J; junction bases left unmatched: 1. The DNA for the CDR3 is TGTGCCAGCAGCTCTAGCGGGAGGGGCTACAATGAGCAGTTCTTC. Residues: CASSSSGRGYNEQFF. Full variable domain (missing parts from reference TRBV5-4 and TRBJ2-1): ETGVTQSPTHLIKTRGQQVTLRCSSQSGHNTVSWYQQALGQGPQFIFQYYREEENGRGNFPPRFSGLQFPNYSSELNVNALELDDSALYLCASSSSGRGYNEQFFGPGTRLTVL.

The chain recombines TRBV2 with TRBJ2-2; 13 bases are a match to TRBD2. Germline lookup yields CDR1 SNHLY and CDR2 FYNNEI. With 7 bases clipped from V and 4 bases from J, the junction kept 6 bases outside the gene matches. The CDR3 contains 16 residues. The CDR3 is CASTRTSGSSTGELFF. In DNA form, the CDR3 reads TGTGCCAGCACTAGGACTAGCGGGAGTAGCACCGGGGAGCTGTTTTTT.

The V call is TRBV4-1, the J call TRBJ1-1; D not resolved. This CDR3 is 14 amino acids long. Trimming shortened V by 0 bases and J by 7 bases, and 12 bases separated the two germline ends. Per the germline V gene, CDR1 is MGHRA and CDR2 is YSYEKL. The CDR3 sequence: CASSQDWRTNEAFF. DNA for the CDR3: TGCGCCAGCAGCCAAGATTGGAGGACTAATGAAGCTTTCTTT.

In its sample, this clone was seen once. This chain joins TRBV5-1 and TRBJ2-3; D ambiguous. This CDR3 spans 16 amino acids. V gave up 0 bases and J gave up 4 bases, with 15 bases separating them. Germline V gene lookup returns CDR1 SGHRS and CDR2 YFSETQ. The CDR3 coding sequence is TGCGCCAGCAGCTTGGGAGGTCCCTTGAGCTCAGATACGCAGTATTTT. Translating it yields CASSLGGPLSSDTQYF.

The chain combines TRBV2 with TRBJ2-3; the D is unclear. Between the trimmed V and J ends, which lost 3 bases and 3 bases, there was a span of 13 bases. In germline, CDR1 is SNHLY, CDR2 FYNNEI. The CDR3 is 15 amino acids. The CDR3 loop reads CASSDDLGRTDTQYF. The CDR3 coding sequence is TGTGCCAGCAGTGACGACTTAGGCAGAACAGATACGCAGTATTTT.

The chain joins TRBV18 to TRBJ1-3, with 9 bases matching TRBD1. Trimming removed 6 bases from V and 0 bases from J; junction bases left unmatched: 9. Germline V gene data show CDR1 as KGHSH and CDR2 as LQKENI. This CDR3 is built from 17 residues. CDR3 coding DNA: TGTGCCAGCTCCCGTACCGGGACAGGGAACTCTGGAAACACCATATATTTT. This gives the protein CASSRTGTGNSGNTIYF.

The chain carries TRBV5-1 and TRBJ2-5, with 8 nucleotides matching TRBD1. The DNA end lines up better with TRBJ2-7; the J call may be wrong. The germline gives CDR1 SGHRS, CDR2 YFSETQ. The CDR3 contains 14 residues. CDR3 DNA sequence: TGCGCCAGCAGCTTGGGGCAGGGGGCTTACGAGCAGTACTTC. Protein sequence: CASSLGQGAYEQYF.

V is TRBV5-1 and J is TRBJ1-1, with TRBD1 matching over 7 bases. Germline loops: CDR1 SGHRS, CDR2 YFSETQ. This CDR3 spans 14 amino acids. The V gene end was trimmed by 6 bases and the J gene end by 5 bases; junction bases not matched to a gene: 10. The CDR3 is CASTTTTGRTEAFF. In DNA, the CDR3 is TGCGCCAGCACCACCACGACAGGGCGGACTGAAGCTTTCTTT.

This clone was detected once. The chain recombines TRBV2 with TRBJ2-3; D is ambiguous. This CDR3 contains 14 residues. The V gene's germline CDR1 is SNHLY and CDR2 FYNNEI. Between the trimmed V and J ends, which lost 8 bases and 2 bases, there was a span of 14 bases. The CDR3: CASVANGNTDTQYF. CDR3 DNA sequence: TGTGCCAGCGTAGCAAACGGAAACACAGATACGCAGTATTTT.

The rearrangement links TRBV7-2 to TRBJ2-1; D call uncertain. This CDR3 region has 13 residues. The V end was cut by 2 bases, the J end by 8 bases, with 10 bases between. Germline CDR1 is SGHTA and CDR2 is FQGNSA. Here the CDR3 reads CASSLSSAYEQFF. Written as DNA, the CDR3 is TGTGCCAGCAGCTTAAGCAGCGCATATGAGCAGTTCTTC.

V gene TRBV6-1 combines with J gene TRBJ2-3; the D gene is possibly TRBD2 (6 bases). Germline V lookup: CDR1 MNHNS, CDR2 SASEGT. Trimming removed 4 bases from V and 6 bases from J, with 23 bases in between. The length of the CDR3 is 17 residues. The CDR3 sequence is CASSAILIADLGDTQYF. In DNA, the CDR3 is TGTGCCAGCAGTGCTATACTAATAGCGGACCTAGGGGATACGCAGTATTTT.

Only one count was recorded for this clone. J is TRBJ1-4 and V is TRBV7-9, with D possibly being TRBD1 (5 bases). This CDR3 is 16 amino acids long. Trimming removed 6 bases from V and 0 bases from J, with 14 bases in between. CDR1 and CDR2 from the germline V gene are SEHNR and FQNEAQ (reference sequence). CDR3 nucleotides: TGTGCCAGCAGTCTTGGGGACTTTACAACTAATGAAAAACTGTTTTTT. Translating it yields CASSLGDFTTNEKLFF.

The chain combines TRBV28 with TRBJ2-7; tentatively, D is TRBD1 or TRBD2 (5 bases each). The germline V and J ends were trimmed by 3 bases and 6 bases, with 12 bases remaining between them. CDR1 and CDR2 (germline): MDHEN, SYDVKM. This CDR3 has 13 residues. CDR3 sequence reads: CASSFRGYSEQYF. DNA of the CDR3: TGTGCCAGCAGTTTCCGGGGCTATTCCGAGCAGTACTTC.